These 14 T cell receptor beta chains came from one sample sequenced in a study of vaccination effects on CD4 cells after COVID-19. Antigen-specific CD4+ T cells were first expanded with viral peptide pools by the ViraFEST assay and only then sequenced. Researchers isolated CD4+ T cells once ten to eleven days of culture had elapsed. The participants, recipients of two vaccine doses, got either BNT162b2 or mRNA-1273. Produced via immunoSEQ multiplex PCR; TCRdb's table is partial and in-frame only. The data show tens of thousands of clones, roughly 80% seen once. Antigen specificity for these receptors is unknown. Here the sequenced sample was CD4+ T cells from PBMCs cultured with HCoV-NL63 spike peptides, taken after COVID-19 vaccination. These receptors originate from a human donor who received a COVID-19 vaccine.

CDR3 DNA sequence: TGTGCCAGCAGTACAGCGATTAACTATGGCTACACCTTC. As protein: CASSTAINYGYTF. The chain combines TRBV27 with TRBJ1-2; D is undetermined. V was pared by 5 bases and J by 1 base, with 8 bases between. Germline V gene data show CDR1 as MNHEY and CDR2 as SMNVEV (reference sequence). This CDR3 is 13 amino acids long.

This sequence joins TRBV5-6 and TRBJ2-1; 7 bases line up with TRBD2. Germline CDR1 and CDR2: SGHDT and YYEEEE. The CDR3 spans 15 residues. Losses at the gene ends were 2 bases for V and 4 bases for J; bases not matched to a gene: 6. The CDR3 reads CASSFIGGGYNEQFF. The CDR3, as DNA: TGTGCCAGCAGCTTCATTGGCGGGGGTTACAATGAGCAGTTCTTC.

CDR3 DNA sequence: TGTGCCAGCAGTACAGCGGGGGGCACAGATACGCAGTATTTT. This encodes CASSTAGGTDTQYF. The genes are TRBV6-5 and TRBJ2-3; 8 nucleotides agree with TRBD2. Per the germline V gene, CDR1 is MNHEY and CDR2 is SVGAGI. The CDR3 runs 14 residues. Germline trimming cut 5 bases from V and 1 base from J; bases unmatched to any gene: 2.

This clone turned up a few times. The chain recombines TRBV9 with TRBJ2-2, with 9 bases fitting TRBD2. This CDR3 has 15 amino acids. V lost 3 bases, J lost 8 bases, and 8 bases stayed unmatched. Germline values: CDR1 SGDLS, CDR2 YYNGEE. CDR3 in amino acids: CASSEGLAPLGELFF. The DNA of the CDR3 is TGTGCCAGCAGCGAGGGACTAGCCCCTTTGGGGGAGCTGTTTTTT.

The chain carries TRBV15 and TRBJ2-1; D is unclear. Germline V gene lookup returns CDR1 LNHNV and CDR2 YYDKDF (reference sequence). The CDR3 is made up of 16 amino acids. Trimming removed 4 bases from V and 7 bases from J, with 20 bases in between. The CDR3, as DNA: TGTGCCACCAGCACCCTCCCAAAGAAGTCCTGGAATGAGCAGTTCTTC. Residues: CATSTLPKKSWNEQFF.

This chain connects TRBV29-1 to TRBJ1-1; no reliable D call. The CDR3 extends over 10 amino acids. Germline-derived CDR1 and CDR2 are SQVTM and ANQGSEA. V was pared by 4 bases and J by 5 bases, with 5 bases between. CDR3 sequence reads: CSVAETEAFF. CDR3 nucleotide sequence: TGCAGCGTTGCAGAAACTGAAGCTTTCTTT.

This chain connects TRBV5-5 to TRBJ2-2; D remains unclear. Germline assignment: CDR1 SGHKS and CDR2 YYEKEE (reference sequence). The CDR3 loop spans 15 amino acids. V was trimmed by 0 bases and J by 0 bases, leaving 6 bases between them. CDR3 protein: CASSLGVSNTGELFF. For the CDR3, the DNA is TGTGCCAGCAGCTTGGGGGTTTCGAACACCGGGGAGCTGTTTTTT.

V is TRBV19 and J is TRBJ1-5, with D perhaps matching TRBD1 (6 bases). V lost 5 bases, J lost 4 bases, and 18 bases lay in between. The CDR3 runs 16 residues. The V gene's germline CDR1 is LNHDA and CDR2 SQIVND (reference sequence). The chain's CDR3 is CASSSFGRRGNQPQHF. The DNA for the CDR3 is TGTGCCAGTAGTTCCTTCGGGCGGAGGGGGAATCAGCCCCAGCATTTT.

The chain is built from TRBV6-5 and TRBJ2-7; perhaps D is TRBD1 or TRBD2 (6 bases each). V lost 2 bases and J lost 3, with 17 bases in between. This CDR3 spans 16 amino acids. CDR1 and CDR2 from the germline V gene are MNHEY and SVGAGI. CDR3 in DNA: TGTGCCAGCAGTTACGATTCCCCGGGGGCTGGCTACGAGCAGTACTTC. It translates to CASSYDSPGAGYEQYF.

J is TRBJ2-5 and V is TRBV7-3; no clear D. The ends were cut back, 5 bases at V and 1 base at J, with 14 bases in the middle. CDR1 SGHTA and CDR2 FQGTGA come from the germline V gene. This CDR3 comprises 15 residues. The CDR3 loop is CASSTRADPQETQYF. In DNA form, the CDR3 reads TGTGCCAGCAGCACCCGAGCAGACCCCCAAGAGACCCAGTACTTC. Drawing the rest from reference TRBV7-3 and TRBJ2-5, the complete variable domain is GAGVSQTPSNKVTEKGKYVELRCDPISGHTALYWYRQSLGQGPEFLIYFQGTGAADDSGLPNDRFFAVRPEGSVSTLKIQRTERGDSAVYLCASSTRADPQETQYFGPGTRLLVL.

CDR3 DNA sequence: TGCGCCAGCAGCTTGGCCACGGGAGGTGAGCAGTTCTTC. It encodes CASSLATGGEQFF. This chain joins TRBV5-1 and TRBJ2-1; 7 bases align to TRBD2. This CDR3 region has 13 residues. CDR1 SGHRS and CDR2 YFSETQ come from the germline V gene. The V segment lost 0 bases and the J segment 9 bases; nucleotides outside the gene matches: 3.

This clone has just one count. The chain carries TRBV27 and TRBJ2-2, with a possible D match to TRBD1 (5 bases). The length of the CDR3 is 15 residues. V was clipped by 7 bases and J by 6 bases, with 18 bases between them. The germline CDR1 and CDR2 sequences are MNHEY and SMNVEV (reference sequence). The CDR3 sequence: CASTPNPGSAGELFF. CDR3 DNA: TGTGCCAGCACACCCAATCCAGGGTCTGCCGGGGAGCTGTTTTTT.

This chain uses TRBV6-5 with TRBJ1-1; D is possibly TRBD1 (5 bases). Trimming took off 6 bases at V and 3 bases at J, with 20 bases between the two ends. Germline V lookup: CDR1 MNHEY, CDR2 SVGAGI. The length of the CDR3 is 16 residues. The CDR3 coding sequence is TGTGCCAGCAGCTACCTAAAACGGAGGGGCCACACTGAAGCTTTCTTT. This gives the protein CASSYLKRRGHTEAFF.

The V and J genes are TRBV3-1 (or the pseudogene TRBV3-2) and TRBJ2-1; the D is unclear. The CDR3 runs 13 residues. Germline V gene data show CDR1 as LGHDT and CDR2 as YNNKEL (reference sequence). V was pared by 4 bases and J by 6 bases, with 10 bases between. Here the CDR3 reads CASSPIVGNEQFF. The CDR3 DNA is TGTGCCAGCAGCCCGATAGTGGGCAATGAGCAGTTCTTC.